The text below deals with one T cell receptor beta chain. Its antigen is unknown. No base quality information exists; no much larger clone differs at one position. For sequencing of the TCRbeta CDR3 region, genomic DNA was extracted from the sorted cells. TCRbeta CDR3 regions were sequenced using the immunoSEQ Assay. The table was pulled from immuneACCESS by TCRdb, which kept in-frame rearrangements only. Such tables lose some clones; where checked, under half of the loss comes from unresolved V genes, and the rest has no known cause. This sample holds roughly 98,000 clones; 70% to 85% were observed only once. The ten largest clones represent over 1.1% of the sample. This entry is derived from a study of OX40 agonist ivuxolimab in advanced cancers. In the study overall: Ivuxolimab, which targeted the costimulatory receptor OX40 (CD134), was an agonistic, fully human IgG2 monoclonal antibody. Intravenous ivuxolimab was administered to patients every 2 weeks at six dose levels: 0.01, 0.1, 0.3, 1.5, 3 and 10 mg/kg. Among the roughly 50 dose-escalation patients, around 20 had hepatocellular carcinoma, approximately 15 melanoma, 9 renal cell carcinoma and 9 head and neck cancer. Patients were allowed to have had prior anti-PD-1, anti-PD-L1 or anti-CTLA-4 therapy, and less than 45% of the dose-escalation patients had previously received checkpoint inhibitors. Peripheral TCRbeta sequencing was intended to test whether TCR sequence diversity was altered and clonal T-cell expansion was caused by ivuxolimab. Partial responses occurred in three dose-escalation patients: two with cutaneous melanoma and one with hepatocellular carcinoma. The paper reports the monotherapy dose-escalation portion (N ≈ 50 patients) of the phase I ivuxolimab trial. In the dose-escalation cohort, roughly 80% of patients were male, and the mean age was roughly 60 years, with a range of about 23 to 90. Overall study results and their limits: After ivuxolimab, more expanded clones were found on average in CD8+ T cells than in CD4+ T cells. Clonal expansion of both CD4+ and CD8+ blood T cells was observed from baseline to week 6 at doses 0.1 to 3.0 mg/kg. In partial responders in the 0.1-3.0 mg/kg groups, normalized peripheral clonal expansion was found to be among the lowest, especially among CD8+ T cells. Antigen specificity was not determined for the clonally expanded peripheral T cells. Low levels of normalized T-cell clonal expansion were also seen in some nonresponding patients.

The trial excluded patients who had a history of autoimmune disease or who were on systemic immunosuppression. Peripheral blood for TCR sequencing was collected from all dose cohorts at baseline, on cycle 4 day 1, and on cycle 7 day 1. The samples were taken from a phase I, first-in-human, multicenter, open-label dose-escalation trial of ivuxolimab. Adults with locally advanced or metastatic melanoma, renal cell, hepatocellular, or head and neck squamous cell carcinoma were enrolled in the trial. Before TCR sequencing, CD4+ and CD8+ T cells were separately sorted from peripheral blood. V and J are trimmed by 7 bases and 3 bases, and the gene matches miss 14 bases of the junction. Taken from cysteine to phenylalanine, the CDR3 has 17 residues. The CDR3 DNA has 51 bases and is translated from base 1.

The TCR sequence derives from an adult with an advanced solid tumor such as melanoma, head and neck, liver or kidney cancer. The chain couples TRBV23-1 to TRBJ1-2, and 10 junctional nucleotides match TRBD1. TRBV23-1 is an open reading frame whose function is uncertain. The sequences come from CD4+ or CD8+ T cells sorted from blood, collected in a trial of the OX40 agonist ivuxolimab. The nucleotide sequence is given as TGCGCCAGCAAGAGGAGACAGGGGGCAGATAACGACTATGGCTACACCTTC. Translated, it gives CASKRRQGADNDYGYTF.